These 18 T cell receptor beta chains came from one sample sequenced in a study of Ad26.COV2.S vaccination and SARS-CoV-2 variants. Repertoires were generated with immunoSEQ multiplex PCR, while TCRdb's copy carries only in-frame clones and drops some. This sample has approximately 300,000 clones, with around four fifths found just once. Treatment specified: around 19 received Ad26.COV2.S at low or high dose, single or two shots; about 5 received placebo; per-sample allocation not given. Sampling was done on day 63 after the first vaccine or placebo injection. Here the sequenced sample was peripheral blood, taken in a trial of Ad26.COV2.S vaccine versus placebo. The receptors derive from a person aged 18 to 65 who received the Ad26.COV2.S COVID-19 vaccine or a placebo.

This clone was counted only a few times. The chain joins TRBV28 to TRBJ2-7; perhaps TRBD2 as D (7 bases). CDR3 length equals 14 residues. Looked up from germline, CDR1 is MDHEN and CDR2 is SYDVKM. V lost 7 bases to trimming and J lost 5 bases, with 18 bases between them. CDR3 DNA sequence: TGTGCCAGCAAGTCGGGGGGCCGAATGAACGAGCAGTACTTC. Translation gives CASKSGGRMNEQYF.

The V gene is TRBV2, the J gene TRBJ2-5; tentatively, D is TRBD2 (5 bases). Trimming stripped 5 bases from V and 1 base from J, with 8 bases between. This CDR3 has 13 amino acids. The germline CDR1 and CDR2 sequences are SNHLY and FYNNEI. CDR3 DNA: TGTGCCAGCAGTTCGGACTTCCAAGAGACCCAGTACTTC. Translation: CASSSDFQETQYF.

The gene calls are TRBV3-1 (or the pseudogene TRBV3-2) and TRBJ2-2; 9 bases match TRBD2. This CDR3 is 17 amino acids long. After removal of 1 base from V and 6 bases from J, the junction contained 9 bases not matched to a gene. CDR1 LGHDT and CDR2 YNNKEL come from the germline V gene (reference sequence). The CDR3 bases are TGTGCCAGCAGCCAAGTTACTAGCGGGTCGGTCCCCGGGGAGCTGTTTTTT. It specifies CASSQVTSGSVPGELFF.

V is TRBV12-3 or TRBV12-4 and J is TRBJ2-7; D possibly corresponds to TRBD1 (6 bases). Trimming shortened V by 9 bases and J by 5 bases, and 17 bases separated the two germline ends. CDR3 length equals 13 residues. The CDR3 sequence: CASNLPGVDEQYF. For the CDR3, the DNA is TGTGCCAGTAACCTGCCAGGGGTGGACGAGCAGTACTTC.

The chain is built from TRBV11-2 and TRBJ2-7; 7 bases match TRBD1. V dropped 5 bases and J dropped 0; count of bases not matched to a gene: 7. Germline V lookup: CDR1 SGHAT, CDR2 FQNNGV. CDR3 size: 15 residues. CDR3 bases: TGTGCCAGCAGCCGGACAGGCCAACGCTCCTACGAGCAGTACTTC. Translated, it gives CASSRTGQRSYEQYF.

The J gene is TRBJ1-2, the V gene TRBV6-5, with D tentatively TRBD1 (5 bases). Germline CDR1 and CDR2: MNHEY and SVGAGI. V lost 7 bases and J lost 1, with 16 bases in between. This CDR3 has 15 amino acids. The CDR3 nucleotides read TGTGCCAGCACCCTGGAAGGGGACGGTAACTATGGCTACACCTTC. Its translation is CASTLEGDGNYGYTF.

This chain links TRBV6-1 with TRBJ2-7; D is unclear. The CDR3 extends over 13 amino acids. Trimming removed 2 bases at V and 0 bases at J, with 5 bases between. Germline CDR1 reads MNHNS; CDR2 reads SASEGT. CDR3: CASSESNSYEQYF. In nucleotides, the CDR3 is TGTGCCAGCAGTGAATCTAACTCCTACGAGCAGTACTTC.

The CDR3 nucleotides are TGTGCCAGCACTGAATTCCTAAACTATGGCTACACCTTC. Encoded protein: CASTEFLNYGYTF. This sequence joins TRBV7-2 and TRBJ1-2; no reliable D call. The V gene's germline CDR1 is SGHTA and CDR2 FQGNSA. The CDR3 consists of 13 residues. Between the trimmed V and J ends, which lost 7 bases and 2 bases, there was a span of 11 bases.

The chain is built from TRBV7-9 and TRBJ1-1; TRBD1 might be the D (6 bases). Germline V gene data show CDR1 as SEHNR and CDR2 as FQNEAQ (reference sequence). Trimming removed 4 bases at V and 2 bases at J, with 11 bases between. CDR3 length: 14 amino acids. The CDR3 is CASSYRTDNTEAFF. DNA for the CDR3: TGTGCCAGCAGCTACAGGACAGATAACACTGAAGCTTTCTTT.

This chain joins TRBV5-1 and TRBJ2-7; D is unclear. Trimming removed 1 base from V and 2 bases from J, with 13 bases in between. Germline CDR1 and CDR2: SGHRS and YFSETQ. There are 15 residues in the CDR3. The CDR3 protein is CASSLLAGPTYEQYF. CDR3 DNA: TGCGCCAGCAGCTTGCTGGCAGGCCCAACCTACGAGCAGTACTTC.

V and J are TRBV10-3 and TRBJ2-7, with 10 bases matching TRBD2. V shed 5 bases and J 2 bases; nucleotides not matched to a gene: 6. There are 15 residues in the CDR3. Germline-derived CDR1 and CDR2 are ENHRY and SYGVKD. CDR3 nucleotide sequence: TGTGCCATCAGTACTCCTAGCGGGGGCCCCTACGAGCAGTACTTC. This encodes CAISTPSGGPYEQYF.

The chain employs TRBV28 and TRBJ1-1; possible D gene TRBD1, 5 bases. The CDR3 length is 12 residues. Trimming cost V 3 bases and J 6 bases, with 8 bases left between them. The germline CDR1 and CDR2 sequences are MDHEN and SYDVKM. CDR3 DNA: TGTGCCAGCAGTTTCTGGGGCTCTGAAGCTTTCTTT. It codes for CASSFWGSEAFF.

This chain uses TRBV3-1 (or the pseudogene TRBV3-2) with TRBJ1-4; D gene ambiguous. The CDR3 runs to 13 residues. V was pared by 2 bases and J by 11 bases, with 12 bases between. Germline CDR1 is LGHDT and CDR2 is YNNKEL (reference sequence). The CDR3 region is CASSQRADMKLFF. CDR3 DNA: TGTGCCAGCAGCCAAAGGGCAGATATGAAACTGTTTTTT.

The genes are TRBV7-9 and TRBJ2-3; D possibly corresponds to TRBD2 (5 bases). Germline V gene data show CDR1 as SEHNR and CDR2 as FQNEAQ (reference sequence). V lost 1 base and J lost 2, with 16 bases in between. The CDR3 runs to 17 residues. CDR3 sequence reads: CASSLGIAGPPTDTQYF. The DNA of the CDR3 is TGTGCCAGCAGCTTAGGCATTGCGGGCCCACCCACAGATACGCAGTATTTT.

J is TRBJ2-1 and V is TRBV9, with D possibly TRBD1 on 6 matching bases. V shed 0 bases and J shed 8 bases, with 18 bases lying between them. Germline CDR1 is SGDLS and CDR2 is YYNGEE. This CDR3 region has 16 residues. Here the CDR3 DNA reads TGTGCCAGCAGCGTAGGGTTGGGACAAGGTCGGGATGAGCAGTTCTTC. It codes for CASSVGLGQGRDEQFF. The variable domain in full, completed from reference TRBV9 and TRBJ2-1, reads DSGVTQTPKHLITATGQRVTLRCSPRSGDLSVYWYQQSLDQGLQFLIQYYNGEERAKGNILERFSAQQFPDLHSELNLSSLELGDSALYFCASSVGLGQGRDEQFFGPGTRLTVL.

The chain uses TRBV6-5 and TRBJ2-1, with 8 bases lining up with TRBD1. V shed 4 bases, J shed 7 bases, and the junction held 9 bases outside the gene matches. The CDR3 is made up of 15 amino acids. The germline CDR1 and CDR2 sequences are MNHEY and SVGAGI. CDR3 bases: TGTGCCAGCAGTTCAGACAGGGGAGGACTGAATGAGCAGTTCTTC. This codes for CASSSDRGGLNEQFF.

The rearrangement uses TRBV5-4 and TRBJ1-1; 9 positions match TRBD1. The length of the CDR3 is 16 residues. V shed 0 bases, J shed 0 bases, and the junction held 3 bases outside the gene matches. Germline lookup yields CDR1 SGHNT and CDR2 YYREEE (reference sequence). The CDR3 nucleotides are TGTGCCAGCAGCTTGGTGGGGACAGGGCTGAACACTGAAGCTTTCTTT. Its protein is CASSLVGTGLNTEAFF.

The chain carries TRBV5-1 and TRBJ2-7, with 10 nucleotides matching TRBD1. The CDR3 is made up of 13 amino acids. The germline V gene has CDR1 SGHRS and CDR2 YFSETQ. V dropped 6 bases and J dropped 6; count of bases not matched to a gene: 6. This chain's CDR3 is CASTRDRGPEQYF. CDR3 coding DNA: TGCGCCAGCACCCGGGACAGGGGCCCCGAGCAGTACTTC.